This is a list of T cell receptor beta chains from one sample in a study of cytomegalovirus exposure and HLA in healthy donors. Data came from immunoSEQ multiplex PCR; TCRdb stores just in-frame clones and leaves some out. The sample consists of 190,000 or so clones, roughly four fifths of them appearing once. Material for sequencing was PBMCs. These receptors were obtained from a man in his forties or fifties in good health and CMV-seronegative. Each CDR3 is given with its conserved first and last residue. Fields, in order: V gene, J gene, D gene, clone size, CDR3 protein, CDR3 DNA. The D gene is left open where the match is weak. Clone sizes are given selectively: once, few, many, or a class where the clone is expanded.

v_call: TRBV19
j_call: TRBJ2-3
d_call: NA
clone_size: NA
cdr3_aa: CASSIRGSDTQYF
cdr3_nt: TGTGCCAGTAGTATAAGGGGGTCAGATACGCAGTATTTT

v_call: TRBV2
j_call: TRBJ2-3
d_call: TRBD2
clone_size: NA
cdr3_aa: CASSRAGGPSTDTQYF
cdr3_nt: TGTGCCAGCAGTCGAGCGGGAGGGCCAAGCACAGATACGCAGTATTTT

v_call: TRBV11-3
j_call: TRBJ2-3
d_call: NA
clone_size: NA
cdr3_aa: CASTTTSTDTQYF
cdr3_nt: TGTGCCAGCACCACGACTAGCACAGATACGCAGTATTTT

v_call: TRBV5-1
j_call: TRBJ2-5
d_call: TRBD2
clone_size: NA
cdr3_aa: CASKFLPGGQETQYF
cdr3_nt: TGCGCCAGCAAATTCCTCCCGGGGGGGCAAGAGACCCAGTACTTC

v_call: TRBV7-3
j_call: TRBJ2-2
d_call: TRBD1
clone_size: NA
cdr3_aa: CASSLSSGGTGELFF
cdr3_nt: TGTGCCAGCAGCTTAAGTTCAGGGGGCACCGGGGAGCTGTTTTTT

v_call: TRBV6-6
j_call: TRBJ1-2
d_call: TRBD1
clone_size: NA
cdr3_aa: CASSPDRSYGYTF
cdr3_nt: TGTGCCAGCAGCCCGGACAGGTCGTATGGCTACACCTTC

v_call: TRBV7-2
j_call: TRBJ2-7
d_call: NA
clone_size: NA
cdr3_aa: CASSQRSGTYEQYF
cdr3_nt: TGTGCCAGCAGCCAGAGGAGCGGAACCTACGAGCAGTACTTC

v_call: TRBV9
j_call: TRBJ1-1
d_call: TRBD1
clone_size: NA
cdr3_aa: CASQRQGANEAFF
cdr3_nt: TGTGCCAGCCAAAGACAGGGGGCGAACGAAGCTTTCTTT

v_call: TRBV6-5
j_call: TRBJ1-2
d_call: NA
clone_size: NA
cdr3_aa: CASSYSQGLEGYTF
cdr3_nt: TGTGCCAGCAGTTACTCGCAGGGTCTGGAGGGCTACACCTTC

v_call: TRBV11-2
j_call: TRBJ2-1
d_call: TRBD2
clone_size: NA
cdr3_aa: CASSLRGLAGGGGEQFF
cdr3_nt: TGTGCCAGCAGCTTACGGGGACTAGCGGGAGGTGGTGGGGAGCAGTTCTTC

v_call: TRBV11-2
j_call: TRBJ2-7
d_call: NA
clone_size: NA
cdr3_aa: CASRLRTGNYEQYF
cdr3_nt: TGTGCCAGCCGTTTACGAACAGGCAACTACGAGCAGTACTTC

v_call: TRBV5-1
j_call: TRBJ1-1
d_call: NA
clone_size: NA
cdr3_aa: CASSLAMSDPRDTEAFF
cdr3_nt: TGCGCCAGCAGCTTGGCCATGTCGGATCCTCGGGACACTGAAGCTTTCTTT

v_call: TRBV10-3
j_call: TRBJ2-7
d_call: NA
clone_size: few
cdr3_aa: CAVGGLGTRQYF
cdr3_nt: TGTGCCGTTGGGGGCCTTGGGACGCGGCAGTACTTC

v_call: TRBV4-1
j_call: TRBJ2-1
d_call: TRBD2
clone_size: NA
cdr3_aa: CASSQERGSSYNEQFF
cdr3_nt: TGCGCCAGCAGCCAAGAGCGGGGGAGCTCCTACAATGAGCAGTTCTTC

v_call: TRBV6-1
j_call: TRBJ2-5
d_call: TRBD2
clone_size: NA
cdr3_aa: CASSSIAGVQETQYF
cdr3_nt: TGTGCCAGCAGCTCAATAGCGGGGGTACAAGAGACCCAGTACTTC

v_call: TRBV9
j_call: TRBJ2-7
d_call: NA
clone_size: NA
cdr3_aa: CASSVSGAYEQYF
cdr3_nt: TGTGCCAGCAGCGTATCCGGTGCCTACGAGCAGTACTTC

v_call: TRBV11-1
j_call: TRBJ2-5
d_call: NA
clone_size: NA
cdr3_aa: CASSYTRTRGQETQYF
cdr3_nt: TGTGCCAGCAGCTACACCCGGACAAGAGGACAAGAGACCCAGTACTTC

v_call: TRBV19
j_call: TRBJ1-1
d_call: NA
clone_size: once
cdr3_aa: CASSTGGNTEAFF
cdr3_nt: TGTGCCAGTAGCACCGGGGGTAACACTGAAGCTTTCTTT

v_call: TRBV6-1
j_call: TRBJ2-7
d_call: NA
clone_size: NA
cdr3_aa: CASRQVYYEQYF
cdr3_nt: TGTGCCAGCCGACAGGTATACTACGAGCAGTACTTC

v_call: TRBV18
j_call: TRBJ2-3
d_call: TRBD2
clone_size: NA
cdr3_aa: CASSPYSSGSTDTQYF
cdr3_nt: TGTGCCAGCTCACCATACTCTAGCGGGAGCACAGATACGCAGTATTTT

v_call: TRBV28
j_call: TRBJ1-1
d_call: NA
clone_size: NA
cdr3_aa: CASSSGRRGTSLMNTEAFF
cdr3_nt: TGTGCCAGCAGTTCCGGTAGGCGGGGGACCTCACTCATGAACACTGAAGCTTTCTTT

v_call: TRBV6-6
j_call: TRBJ1-3
d_call: NA
clone_size: NA
cdr3_aa: CASSSTGLLEGNTIYF
cdr3_nt: TGTGCCAGCAGCTCGACAGGTCTTTTGGAAGGAAACACCATATATTTT

v_call: TRBV4-2
j_call: TRBJ2-1
d_call: NA
clone_size: NA
cdr3_aa: CASSQGVLDSPVQFF
cdr3_nt: TGTGCCAGCAGCCAAGGGGTTCTGGACAGTCCGGTGCAGTTCTTC

v_call: TRBV4-1
j_call: TRBJ1-1
d_call: NA
clone_size: NA
cdr3_aa: CASSQRPREATEAFF
cdr3_nt: TGCGCCAGCAGCCAACGCCCGCGGGAGGCCACTGAAGCTTTCTTT

v_call: TRBV6-1
j_call: TRBJ2-5
d_call: TRBD1
clone_size: NA
cdr3_aa: CASTSGTGWGETQYF
cdr3_nt: TGTGCCAGCACCTCCGGGACAGGTTGGGGAGAGACCCAGTACTTC

v_call: TRBV11-2
j_call: TRBJ1-2
d_call: NA
clone_size: NA
cdr3_aa: CASSLGRNGNYGYTF
cdr3_nt: TGTGCCAGCAGCTTAGGCAGAAACGGGAACTATGGCTACACCTTC

v_call: TRBV5-6
j_call: TRBJ1-2
d_call: NA
clone_size: NA
cdr3_aa: CASSYRDRSYGYTF
cdr3_nt: TGTGCCAGCAGCTACCGCGACAGGAGCTATGGCTACACCTTC

v_call: TRBV5-1
j_call: TRBJ1-4
d_call: NA
clone_size: NA
cdr3_aa: CASSRLGGDEKLFF
cdr3_nt: TGCGCCAGCAGCCGGTTGGGGGGAGATGAAAAACTGTTTTTT

v_call: TRBV7-6
j_call: TRBJ2-3
d_call: TRBD2
clone_size: NA
cdr3_aa: CASSWTSGGVLSTDTQYF
cdr3_nt: TGTGCCAGCAGCTGGACTAGCGGGGGCGTCCTTAGCACAGATACGCAGTATTTT

v_call: TRBV7-6
j_call: TRBJ1-3
d_call: TRBD1
clone_size: NA
cdr3_aa: CASSFGTGGFGNTIYF
cdr3_nt: TGTGCCAGCAGCTTCGGGACAGGGGGCTTTGGAAACACCATATATTTT

v_call: TRBV2
j_call: TRBJ2-3
d_call: TRBD2
clone_size: NA
cdr3_aa: CASGAGLAGGTQYF
cdr3_nt: TGTGCCAGCGGGGCGGGACTAGCGGGGGGTACGCAGTATTTT

v_call: TRBV12-5
j_call: TRBJ1-1
d_call: NA
clone_size: NA
cdr3_aa: CASGYGTLRRGTEAFF
cdr3_nt: TGTGCTAGTGGTTACGGGACACTTAGACGTGGCACTGAAGCTTTCTTT

v_call: TRBV5-5
j_call: TRBJ1-2
d_call: NA
clone_size: NA
cdr3_aa: CASSLGSGMDGYTF
cdr3_nt: TGTGCCAGCAGCTTGGGATCGGGAATGGATGGCTACACCTTC

v_call: TRBV6-5
j_call: TRBJ1-3
d_call: NA
clone_size: NA
cdr3_aa: CASSYRQGGNTIYF
cdr3_nt: TGTGCCAGCAGTTACCGCCAGGGAGGAAACACCATATATTTT

v_call: TRBV18
j_call: TRBJ2-2
d_call: NA
clone_size: NA
cdr3_aa: CASSPQKGQNTGELFF
cdr3_nt: TGTGCCAGCTCACCACAGAAGGGGCAGAACACCGGGGAGCTGTTTTTT

v_call: TRBV29-1
j_call: TRBJ1-1
d_call: NA
clone_size: NA
cdr3_aa: CSVEDSTGAEAFF
cdr3_nt: TGCAGCGTTGAAGATAGTACGGGGGCTGAAGCTTTCTTT

v_call: TRBV15
j_call: TRBJ1-5
d_call: NA
clone_size: NA
cdr3_aa: CATSRKRDMNSNQPQHF
cdr3_nt: TGTGCCACCAGCAGAAAGAGGGACATGAATAGCAATCAGCCCCAGCATTTT

v_call: TRBV30
j_call: TRBJ1-4
d_call: NA
clone_size: few
cdr3_aa: CAWSESESEKLFF
cdr3_nt: TGTGCCTGGAGTGAGTCTGAGAGTGAAAAACTGTTTTTT

v_call: TRBV11-1
j_call: TRBJ2-7
d_call: NA
clone_size: NA
cdr3_aa: CASSLEGAGTYEQYF
cdr3_nt: TGTGCCAGCAGCCTGGAGGGTGCGGGGACCTACGAGCAGTACTTC

v_call: TRBV6-4
j_call: TRBJ1-5
d_call: NA
clone_size: NA
cdr3_aa: CASNLGDTGFSNQPQHF
cdr3_nt: TGTGCCAGCAACCTGGGGGACACAGGGTTTAGCAATCAGCCCCAGCATTTT

v_call: TRBV11-3
j_call: TRBJ2-2
d_call: NA
clone_size: few
cdr3_aa: CASTRGATGELFF
cdr3_nt: TGTGCCAGCACCAGGGGAGCAACCGGGGAGCTGTTTTTT

v_call: TRBV15
j_call: TRBJ2-5
d_call: TRBD2
clone_size: NA
cdr3_aa: CATSRVGLAGIRETQYF
cdr3_nt: TGTGCCACCAGCAGGGTAGGGCTAGCGGGGATCCGAGAGACCCAGTACTTC

v_call: TRBV7-8
j_call: TRBJ2-7
d_call: NA
clone_size: NA
cdr3_aa: CASAGLTYEQYF
cdr3_nt: TGTGCCAGCGCAGGACTTACCTACGAGCAGTACTTC

v_call: TRBV5-6
j_call: TRBJ1-5
d_call: NA
clone_size: few
cdr3_aa: CASSPYSGHNQPQHF
cdr3_nt: TGTGCCAGCAGCCCATACAGTGGTCACAATCAGCCCCAGCATTTT

v_call: TRBV7-2
j_call: TRBJ2-2
d_call: TRBD1
clone_size: few
cdr3_aa: CASRTGQHTGELFF
cdr3_nt: TGTGCCAGCAGGACGGGACAGCACACCGGGGAGCTGTTTTTT